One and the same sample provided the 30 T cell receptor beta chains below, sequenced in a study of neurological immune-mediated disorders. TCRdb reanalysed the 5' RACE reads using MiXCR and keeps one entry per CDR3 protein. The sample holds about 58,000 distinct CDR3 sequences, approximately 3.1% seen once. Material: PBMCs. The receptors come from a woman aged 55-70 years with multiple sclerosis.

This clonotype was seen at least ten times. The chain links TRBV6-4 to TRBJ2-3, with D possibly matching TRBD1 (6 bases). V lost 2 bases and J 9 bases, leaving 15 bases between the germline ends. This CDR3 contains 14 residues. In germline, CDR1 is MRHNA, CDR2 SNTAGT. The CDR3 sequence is CASSDAGDRRTQYF. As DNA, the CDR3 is TGTGCCAGCAGTGACGCGGGTGACAGGAGAACGCAGTATTTT.

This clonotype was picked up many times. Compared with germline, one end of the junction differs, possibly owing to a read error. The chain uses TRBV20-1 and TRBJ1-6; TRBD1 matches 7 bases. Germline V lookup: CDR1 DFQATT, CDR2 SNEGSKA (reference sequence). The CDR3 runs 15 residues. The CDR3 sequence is CSARITGAENSTLNF. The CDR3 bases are TGCAGTGCTAGAATAACAGGGGCTGAAAATTCAACCCTCAACTTT.

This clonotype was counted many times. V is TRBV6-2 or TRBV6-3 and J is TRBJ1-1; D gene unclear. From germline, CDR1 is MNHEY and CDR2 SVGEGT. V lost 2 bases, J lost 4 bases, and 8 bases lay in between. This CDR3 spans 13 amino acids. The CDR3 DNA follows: TGTGCCAGCAGTTACACGGGAGGCACTGAAGCTTTCTTT. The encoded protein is CASSYTGGTEAFF.

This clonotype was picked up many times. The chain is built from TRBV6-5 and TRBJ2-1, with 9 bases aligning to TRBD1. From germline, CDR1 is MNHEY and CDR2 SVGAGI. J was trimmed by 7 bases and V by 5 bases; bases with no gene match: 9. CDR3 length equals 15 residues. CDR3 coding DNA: TGTGCCAGCAGTCCCACGACAGGGGGACGTAATGAGCAGTTCTTC. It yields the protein CASSPTTGGRNEQFF.

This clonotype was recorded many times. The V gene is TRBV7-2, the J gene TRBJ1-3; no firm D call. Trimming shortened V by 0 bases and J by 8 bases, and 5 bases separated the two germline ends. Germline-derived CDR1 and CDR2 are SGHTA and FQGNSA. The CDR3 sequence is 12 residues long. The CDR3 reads CASSLAADTIYF. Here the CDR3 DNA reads TGTGCCAGCAGCTTAGCGGCGGACACCATATATTTT. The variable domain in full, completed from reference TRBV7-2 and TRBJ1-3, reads GAGVSQSPSNKVTEKGKDVELRCDPISGHTALYWYRQSLGQGLEFLIYFQGNSAPDKSGLPSDRFSAERTGGSVSTLTIQRTQQEDSAVYLCASSLAADTIYFGEGSWLTVV.

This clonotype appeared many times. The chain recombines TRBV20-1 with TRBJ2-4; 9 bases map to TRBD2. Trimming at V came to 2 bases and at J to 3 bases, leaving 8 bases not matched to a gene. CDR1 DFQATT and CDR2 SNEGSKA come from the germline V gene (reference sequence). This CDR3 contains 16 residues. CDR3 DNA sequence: TGCAGTGCTAGAACCGCGGGGGGGCGGTTCAAAAACATTCAGTACTTC. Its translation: CSARTAGGRFKNIQYF.

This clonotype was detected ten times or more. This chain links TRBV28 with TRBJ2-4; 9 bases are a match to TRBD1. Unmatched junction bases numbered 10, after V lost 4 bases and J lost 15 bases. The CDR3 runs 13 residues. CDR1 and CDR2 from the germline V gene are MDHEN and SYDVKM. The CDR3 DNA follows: TGTGCCAGCAGTTACCCCCGTGGACAGGGGTTGTACTTC. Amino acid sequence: CASSYPRGQGLYF. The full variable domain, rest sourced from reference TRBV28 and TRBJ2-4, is DVKVTQSSRYLVKRTGEKVFLECVQDMDHENMFWYRQDPGLGLRLIYFSYDVKMKEKGDIPEGYSVSREKKERFSLILESASTNQTSMYLCASSYPRGQGLYFGAGTRLSVL.

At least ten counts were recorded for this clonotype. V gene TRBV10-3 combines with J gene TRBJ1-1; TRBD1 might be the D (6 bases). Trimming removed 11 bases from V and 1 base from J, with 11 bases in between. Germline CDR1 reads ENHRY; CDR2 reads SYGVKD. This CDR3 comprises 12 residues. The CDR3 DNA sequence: TGTGCCTCCAGGGGTGGGAACACTGAAGCTTTCTTT. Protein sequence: CASRGGNTEAFF.

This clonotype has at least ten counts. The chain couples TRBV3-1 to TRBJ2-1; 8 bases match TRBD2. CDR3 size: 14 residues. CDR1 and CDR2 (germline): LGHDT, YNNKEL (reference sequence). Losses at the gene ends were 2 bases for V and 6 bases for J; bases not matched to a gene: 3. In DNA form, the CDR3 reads TGTGCCAGCAGCCAACCTGGGACTAGCAATGAGCAGTTCTTC. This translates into CASSQPGTSNEQFF.

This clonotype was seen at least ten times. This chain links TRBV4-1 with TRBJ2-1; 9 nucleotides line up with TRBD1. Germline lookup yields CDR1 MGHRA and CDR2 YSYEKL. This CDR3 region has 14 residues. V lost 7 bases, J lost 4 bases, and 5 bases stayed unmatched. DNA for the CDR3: TGCGCCAGCAACCGACAGGGGGGGTACAATGAGCAGTTCTTC. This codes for CASNRQGGYNEQFF.

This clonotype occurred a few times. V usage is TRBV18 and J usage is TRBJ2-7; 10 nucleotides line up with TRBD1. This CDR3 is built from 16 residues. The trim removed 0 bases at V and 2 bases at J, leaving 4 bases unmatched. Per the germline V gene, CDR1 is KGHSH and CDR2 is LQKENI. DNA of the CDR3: TGTGCCAGCTCACCACCCAAGGGACAGGGGACCTACGAGCAGTACTTC. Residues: CASSPPKGQGTYEQYF.

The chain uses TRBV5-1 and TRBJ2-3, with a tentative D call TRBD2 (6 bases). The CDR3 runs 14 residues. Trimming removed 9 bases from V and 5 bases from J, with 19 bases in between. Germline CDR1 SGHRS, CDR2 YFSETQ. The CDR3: CATERVKGGDTQYF. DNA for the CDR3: TGCGCCACCGAGCGGGTAAAGGGAGGAGATACGCAGTATTTT.

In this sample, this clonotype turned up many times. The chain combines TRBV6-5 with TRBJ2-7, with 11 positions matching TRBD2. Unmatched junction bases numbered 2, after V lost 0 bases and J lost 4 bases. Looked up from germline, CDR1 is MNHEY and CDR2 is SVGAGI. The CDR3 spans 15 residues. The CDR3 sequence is CASSYSGTSGYEQYF. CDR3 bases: TGTGCCAGCAGTTACTCGGGGACTAGCGGTTACGAGCAGTACTTC.

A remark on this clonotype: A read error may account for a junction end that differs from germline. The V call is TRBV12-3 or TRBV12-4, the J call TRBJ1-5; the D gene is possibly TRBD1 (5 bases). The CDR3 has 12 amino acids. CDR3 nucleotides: TGTGACAGCAGTAGACAGATTCAGCCCCAGCATTTT. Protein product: CDSSRQIQPQHF.

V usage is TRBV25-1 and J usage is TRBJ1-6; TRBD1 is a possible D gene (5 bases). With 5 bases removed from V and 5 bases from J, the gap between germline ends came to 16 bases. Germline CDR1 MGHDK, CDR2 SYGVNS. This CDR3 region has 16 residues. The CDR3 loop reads CASSRLRGSNNSPLHF. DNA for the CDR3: TGTGCCAGCAGTCGGCTGAGGGGATCGAATAATTCACCCCTCCACTTT.

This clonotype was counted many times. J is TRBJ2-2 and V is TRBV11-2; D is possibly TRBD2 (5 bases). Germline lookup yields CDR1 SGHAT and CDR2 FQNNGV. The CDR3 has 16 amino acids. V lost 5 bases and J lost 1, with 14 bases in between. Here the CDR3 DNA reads TGTGCCAGCAGCCCACCCTCAGCGGTGAACACCGGGGAGCTGTTTTTT. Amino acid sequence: CASSPPSAVNTGELFF.

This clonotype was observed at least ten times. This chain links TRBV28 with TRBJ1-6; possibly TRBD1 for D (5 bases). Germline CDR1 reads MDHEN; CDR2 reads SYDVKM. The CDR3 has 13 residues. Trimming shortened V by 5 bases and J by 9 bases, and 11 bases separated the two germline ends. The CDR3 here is CASSRGQGSPLHF. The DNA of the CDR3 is TGTGCCAGCAGTCGGGGCCAGGGTTCACCCCTCCACTTT.

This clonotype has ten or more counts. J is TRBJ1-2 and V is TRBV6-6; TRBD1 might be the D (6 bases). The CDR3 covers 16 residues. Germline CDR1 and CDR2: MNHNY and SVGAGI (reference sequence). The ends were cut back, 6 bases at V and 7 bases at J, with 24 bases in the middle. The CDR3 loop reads CASSQRGGLSWRGYTF. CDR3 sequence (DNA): TGTGCCAGCAGCCAACGGGGGGGGCTCAGCTGGCGTGGCTACACCTTC.

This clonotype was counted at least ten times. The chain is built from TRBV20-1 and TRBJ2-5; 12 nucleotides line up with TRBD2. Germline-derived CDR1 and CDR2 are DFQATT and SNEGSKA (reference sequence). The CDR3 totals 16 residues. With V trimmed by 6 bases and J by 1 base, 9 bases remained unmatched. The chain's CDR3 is CSARRLAGGPQETQYF. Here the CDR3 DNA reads TGCAGTGCCCGGCGGCTAGCGGGGGGGCCCCAAGAGACCCAGTACTTC.

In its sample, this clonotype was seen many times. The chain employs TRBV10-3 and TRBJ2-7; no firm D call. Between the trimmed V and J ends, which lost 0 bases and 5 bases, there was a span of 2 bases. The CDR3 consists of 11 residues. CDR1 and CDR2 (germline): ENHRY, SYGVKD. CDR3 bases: TGTGCCATCAGTGAGTCCCACGAGCAGTACTTC. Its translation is CAISESHEQYF.

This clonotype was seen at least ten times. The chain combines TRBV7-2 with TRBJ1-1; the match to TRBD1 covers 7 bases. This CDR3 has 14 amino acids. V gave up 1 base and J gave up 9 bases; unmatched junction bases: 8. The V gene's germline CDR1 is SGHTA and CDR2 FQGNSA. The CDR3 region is CASSLDGTVSKAFF. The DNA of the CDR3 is TGTGCCAGCAGCTTAGATGGGACAGTATCAAAAGCTTTCTTT.

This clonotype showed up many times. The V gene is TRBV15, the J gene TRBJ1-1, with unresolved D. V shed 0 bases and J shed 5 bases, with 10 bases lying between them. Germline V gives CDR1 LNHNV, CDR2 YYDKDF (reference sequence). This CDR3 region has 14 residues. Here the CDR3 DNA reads TGTGCCACCAGCAGAGATCGGCAGGAAACTGAAGCTTTCTTT. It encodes CATSRDRQETEAFF.

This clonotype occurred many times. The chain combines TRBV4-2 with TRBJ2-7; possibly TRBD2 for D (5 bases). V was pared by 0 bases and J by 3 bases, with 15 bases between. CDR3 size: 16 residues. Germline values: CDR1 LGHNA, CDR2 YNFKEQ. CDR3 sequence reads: CASSQDYSGRLYEQYF. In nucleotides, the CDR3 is TGTGCCAGCAGCCAAGATTACAGCGGAAGACTCTACGAGCAGTACTTC.

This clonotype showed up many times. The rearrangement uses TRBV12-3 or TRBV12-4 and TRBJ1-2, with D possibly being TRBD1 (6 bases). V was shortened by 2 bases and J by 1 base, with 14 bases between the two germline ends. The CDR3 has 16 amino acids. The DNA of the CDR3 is TGTGCCAGCAGTTTAACCTCAGGGACACTTAACTATGGCTACACCTTC. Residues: CASSLTSGTLNYGYTF.

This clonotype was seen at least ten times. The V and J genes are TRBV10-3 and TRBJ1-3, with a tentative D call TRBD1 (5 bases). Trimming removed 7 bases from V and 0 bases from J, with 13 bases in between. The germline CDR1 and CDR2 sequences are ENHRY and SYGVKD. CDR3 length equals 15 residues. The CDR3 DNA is TGTGCCATCACCGGGGGGAGAGCCTCTGGAAACACCATATATTTT. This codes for CAITGGRASGNTIYF.

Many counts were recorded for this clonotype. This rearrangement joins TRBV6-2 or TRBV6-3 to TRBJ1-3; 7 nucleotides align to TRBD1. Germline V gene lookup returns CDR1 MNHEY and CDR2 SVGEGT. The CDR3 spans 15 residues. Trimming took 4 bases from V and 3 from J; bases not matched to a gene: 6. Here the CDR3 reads CASSSRTGLGNTIYF. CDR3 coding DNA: TGTGCCAGCAGTTCCAGGACAGGCCTTGGAAACACCATATATTTT.

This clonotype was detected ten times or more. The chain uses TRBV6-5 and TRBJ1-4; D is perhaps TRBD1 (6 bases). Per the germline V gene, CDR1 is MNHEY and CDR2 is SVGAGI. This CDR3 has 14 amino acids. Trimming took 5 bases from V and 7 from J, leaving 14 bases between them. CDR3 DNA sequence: TGTGCCAGCAGTGACCCGGGACAATTTGAAAAACTGTTTTTT. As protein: CASSDPGQFEKLFF.

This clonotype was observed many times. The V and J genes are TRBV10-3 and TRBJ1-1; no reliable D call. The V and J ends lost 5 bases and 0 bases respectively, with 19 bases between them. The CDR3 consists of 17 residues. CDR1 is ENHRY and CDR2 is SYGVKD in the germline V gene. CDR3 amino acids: CAISQTVTRPMNTEAFF. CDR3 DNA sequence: TGTGCCATCAGTCAAACAGTGACCCGACCCATGAACACTGAAGCTTTCTTT.

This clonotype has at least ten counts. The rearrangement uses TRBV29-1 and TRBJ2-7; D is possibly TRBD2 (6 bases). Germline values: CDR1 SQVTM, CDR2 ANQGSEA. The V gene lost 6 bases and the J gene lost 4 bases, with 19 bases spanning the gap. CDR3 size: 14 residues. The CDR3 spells CSVRGASSVYEQYF. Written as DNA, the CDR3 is TGCAGCGTGCGGGGAGCCAGTTCCGTGTACGAGCAGTACTTC.

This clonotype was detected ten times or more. The chain's CDR3 is CASTEGGQETQYF. The CDR3 region has the DNA TGTGCCAGCACCGAGGGGGGGCAAGAGACCCAGTACTTC. The chain joins TRBV28 to TRBJ2-5; tentatively, D is TRBD2 (7 bases). There are 13 residues in the CDR3. The germline V gene encodes CDR1 MDHEN and CDR2 SYDVKM. V dropped 7 bases and J dropped 2 bases, with 11 bases sitting between them.